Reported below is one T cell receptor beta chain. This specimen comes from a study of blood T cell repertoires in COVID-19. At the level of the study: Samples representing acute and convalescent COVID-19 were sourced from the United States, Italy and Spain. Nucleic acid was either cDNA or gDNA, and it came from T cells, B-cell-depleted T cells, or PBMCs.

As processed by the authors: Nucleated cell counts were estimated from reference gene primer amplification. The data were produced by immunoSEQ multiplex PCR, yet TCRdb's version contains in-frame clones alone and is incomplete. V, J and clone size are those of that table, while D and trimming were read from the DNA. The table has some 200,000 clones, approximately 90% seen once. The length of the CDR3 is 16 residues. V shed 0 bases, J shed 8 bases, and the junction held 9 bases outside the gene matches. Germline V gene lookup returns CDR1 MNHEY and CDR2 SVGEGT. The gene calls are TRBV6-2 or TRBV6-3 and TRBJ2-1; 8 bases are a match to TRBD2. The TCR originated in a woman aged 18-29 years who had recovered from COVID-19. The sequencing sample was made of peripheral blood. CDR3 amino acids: CASSYSMGLVYDEQFF. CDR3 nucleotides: TGTGCCAGCAGTTACTCGATGGGACTAGTTTATGATGAGCAGTTCTTC.